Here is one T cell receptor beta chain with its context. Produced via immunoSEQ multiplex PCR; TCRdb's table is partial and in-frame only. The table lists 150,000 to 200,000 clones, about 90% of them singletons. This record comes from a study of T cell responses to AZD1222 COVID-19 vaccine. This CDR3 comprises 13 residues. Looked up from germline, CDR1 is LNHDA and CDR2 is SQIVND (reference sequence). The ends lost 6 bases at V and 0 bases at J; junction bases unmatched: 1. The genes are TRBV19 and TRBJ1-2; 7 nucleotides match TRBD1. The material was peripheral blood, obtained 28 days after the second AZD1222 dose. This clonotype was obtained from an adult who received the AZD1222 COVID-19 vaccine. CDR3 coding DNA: TGTGCCAGTAGGGGGACAGCTAACTATGGCTACACCTTC. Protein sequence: CASRGTANYGYTF.